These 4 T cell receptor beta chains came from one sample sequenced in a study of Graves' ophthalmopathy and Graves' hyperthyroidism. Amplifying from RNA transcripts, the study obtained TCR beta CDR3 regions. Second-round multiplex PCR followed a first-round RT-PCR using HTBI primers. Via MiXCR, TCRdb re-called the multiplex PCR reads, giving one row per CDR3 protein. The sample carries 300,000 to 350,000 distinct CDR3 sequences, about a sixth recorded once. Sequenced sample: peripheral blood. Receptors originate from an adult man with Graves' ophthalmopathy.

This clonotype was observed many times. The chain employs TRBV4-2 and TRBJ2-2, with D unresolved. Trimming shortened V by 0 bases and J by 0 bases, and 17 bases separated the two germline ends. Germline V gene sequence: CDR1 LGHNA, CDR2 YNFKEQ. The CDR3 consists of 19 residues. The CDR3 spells CASSQDPSRLFANTGELFF. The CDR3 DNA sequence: TGTGCCAGCAGCCAAGATCCATCGCGGCTCTTCGCGAACACCGGGGAGCTGTTTTTT.

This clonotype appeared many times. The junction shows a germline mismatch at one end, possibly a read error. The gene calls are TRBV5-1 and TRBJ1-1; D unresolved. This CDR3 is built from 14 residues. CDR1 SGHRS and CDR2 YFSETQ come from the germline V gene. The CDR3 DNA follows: TGCACCAGCAGCTCCGGGATGGTTGGGACTGAAGCTTTCTTT. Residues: CTSSSGMVGTEAFF.

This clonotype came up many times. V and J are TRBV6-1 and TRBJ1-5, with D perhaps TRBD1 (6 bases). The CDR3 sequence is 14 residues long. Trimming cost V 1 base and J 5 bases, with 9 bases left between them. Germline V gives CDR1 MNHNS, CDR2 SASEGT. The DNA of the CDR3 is TGTGCCAGCAGTGAAGACAGGGTCGATCAGCCCCAGCATTTT. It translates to CASSEDRVDQPQHF.

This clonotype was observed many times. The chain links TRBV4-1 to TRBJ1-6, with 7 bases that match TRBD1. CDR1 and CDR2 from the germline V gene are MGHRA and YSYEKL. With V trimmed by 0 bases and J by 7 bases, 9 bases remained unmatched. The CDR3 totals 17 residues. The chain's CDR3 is CASSQDPAGGWNSPLHF. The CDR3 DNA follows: TGCGCCAGCAGCCAAGATCCAGCAGGGGGTTGGAATTCACCCCTCCACTTT.